Below, 24 T cell receptor beta chains from the same sample are listed, as sequenced in a study of T cells after yellow fever vaccination. Via MiXCR, TCRdb re-called the 5' RACE reads, giving one row per CDR3 protein. Counted here are 350,000 to 450,000 distinct CDR3 sequences, roughly 20% occurring once; the ten biggest clones make up roughly a sixth. This specimen consisted of PBMCs, obtained before the yellow fever booster vaccination. The receptor source for this set is a man aged 18-30 years who received the YFV17D yellow fever vaccine.

There are a few counts of this clonotype. The chain employs TRBV19 and TRBJ1-1; perhaps TRBD1 as D (6 bases). The germline V and J ends were trimmed by 10 bases and 1 base, with 13 bases remaining between them. Germline V gene lookup returns CDR1 LNHDA and CDR2 SQIVND (reference sequence). CDR3 length: 13 residues. The CDR3 spells CATTRQENTEAFF. CDR3 sequence (DNA): TGTGCCACCACCCGACAGGAGAACACTGAAGCTTTCTTT.

At least ten counts were recorded for this clonotype. This chain connects TRBV11-3 to TRBJ2-2; tentatively, D is TRBD2 (5 bases). V was clipped by 5 bases and J by 7 bases, with 17 bases between them. The CDR3 consists of 15 residues. Germline CDR1 reads SGHNT; CDR2 reads YENEEA. The CDR3 DNA is TGTGCCAGCAGCCCCTCCCCGAGGGCCGGCGGGGAGCTGTTTTTT. Translated, it gives CASSPSPRAGGELFF. Variable domain in full (rest from reference TRBV11-3 and TRBJ2-2): EAGVVQSPRYKIIEKKQPVAFWCNPISGHNTLYWYLQNLGQGPELLIRYENEEAVDDSQLPKDRFSAERLKGVDSTLKIQPAELGDSAVYLCASSPSPRAGGELFFGEGSRLTVL.

In this sample, this clonotype turned up a few times. The V and J genes are TRBV6-2 or TRBV6-3 and TRBJ1-5, with D perhaps matching TRBD1 (5 bases). V dropped 0 bases and J dropped 3 bases, with 6 bases sitting between them. Germline V gives CDR1 MNHEY, CDR2 SVGEGT. This CDR3 is built from 14 residues. Here the CDR3 reads CASSYSGANQPQHF. The CDR3 nucleotides read TGTGCCAGCAGTTACTCAGGGGCCAATCAGCCCCAGCATTTT.

In this sample, this clonotype turned up a few times. The rearrangement links TRBV6-6 to TRBJ1-4, with 8 bases identical to TRBD1. V lost 7 bases, J lost 5 bases, and 6 bases stayed unmatched. The CDR3 covers 14 residues. Germline loops: CDR1 MNHNY, CDR2 SVGAGI (reference sequence). CDR3 in DNA: TGTGCCAGCACCACAGGGGGGTCGAATGAAAAACTGTTTTTT. Amino acids: CASTTGGSNEKLFF.

This clonotype has only a few counts. The chain carries TRBV20-1 and TRBJ1-1; D gene uncertain. This CDR3 is built from 13 residues. CDR1 is DFQATT and CDR2 is SNEGSKA in the germline V gene (reference sequence). Trimming removed 4 bases at V and 6 bases at J, with 15 bases between. CDR3 sequence reads: CSAKLGRLAEAFF. The CDR3 DNA sequence: TGCAGTGCTAAGCTAGGACGGCTGGCTGAAGCTTTCTTT.

This clonotype was detected a few times. The J gene is TRBJ1-5, the V gene TRBV6-2 or TRBV6-3; D not resolved. Germline values: CDR1 MNHEY, CDR2 SVGEGT. CDR3 length: 13 amino acids. The germline V and J ends were trimmed by 7 bases and 1 base, with 8 bases remaining between them. The CDR3 is CASKRRSNQPQHF. The CDR3 DNA sequence: TGTGCCAGCAAGAGAAGGAGCAATCAGCCCCAGCATTTT.

In its sample, this clonotype was seen many times. The CDR3: CASSQEAGYTF. DNA of the CDR3: TGTGCCAGCAGCCAAGAAGCAGGCTACACCTTC. The V and J genes are TRBV4-2 and TRBJ1-2; no firm D call. The CDR3 covers 11 residues. V was cut by 0 bases and J by 8 bases, with 4 bases left in between. Germline-derived CDR1 and CDR2 are LGHNA and YNFKEQ.

The table lists this clonotype with a count of one. This chain uses TRBV20-1 with TRBJ2-2, with D possibly TRBD1 on 5 matching bases. V gave up 2 bases and J gave up 5 bases, with 15 bases separating them. This CDR3 is built from 15 residues. CDR1 and CDR2 from the germline V gene are DFQATT and SNEGSKA (reference sequence). CDR3 sequence: CSARTEVRVTGELFF. The CDR3 DNA follows: TGCAGTGCTAGAACCGAAGTCAGGGTGACCGGGGAGCTGTTTTTT.

CDR3 sequence: CASSLVGTGVTEAFF. The CDR3 coding sequence is TGCGCCAGCAGCTTGGTAGGGACAGGGGTCACTGAAGCTTTCTTT. The chain is built from TRBV5-1 and TRBJ1-1; 10 bases line up with TRBD1. CDR1 SGHRS and CDR2 YFSETQ come from the germline V gene. The trim removed 0 bases at V and 4 bases at J, leaving 3 bases unmatched. This CDR3 is built from 15 residues. Supplemented by reference TRBV5-1 and TRBJ1-1, the full variable domain reads KAGVTQTPRYLIKTRGQQVTLSCSPISGHRSVSWYQQTPGQGLQFLFEYFSETQRNKGNFPGRFSGRQFSNSRSEMNVSTLELGDSALYLCASSLVGTGVTEAFFGQGTRLTVV.

The CDR3 coding sequence is TGTGCCAGCTCACCATCGTTCCCGGCTGCCTATGGCTACACCTTC. Its translation: CASSPSFPAAYGYTF. The chain joins TRBV18 to TRBJ1-2, with unresolved D. This CDR3 is 15 amino acids long. Germline CDR1 reads KGHSH; CDR2 reads LQKENI. Trimming took off 2 bases at V and 4 bases at J, with 14 bases between the two ends.

This clonotype has more than one count but fewer than ten. V is TRBV6-5 and J is TRBJ2-5; D uncertain. In germline, CDR1 is MNHEY, CDR2 SVGAGI. The CDR3 is made up of 14 amino acids. V was clipped by 2 bases and J by 2 bases, with 9 bases between them. CDR3 residues: CASSYGVGQETQYF. CDR3 bases: TGTGCCAGCAGTTACGGGGTGGGACAAGAGACCCAGTACTTC.

This clonotype was observed a handful of times. The chain recombines TRBV4-3 with TRBJ1-4, with TRBD1 as a possible D gene (6 bases). V shed 2 bases and J shed 4 bases, with 11 bases lying between them. The CDR3 runs to 15 residues. The germline V gene encodes CDR1 LGHNA and CDR2 YSLEER. Written as DNA, the CDR3 is TGCGCCAGCAGCCAATGGGACACCAATAATGAAAAACTGTTTTTT. Its translation is CASSQWDTNNEKLFF.

The V gene is TRBV30, the J gene TRBJ1-2; a possible D gene is TRBD1 (6 bases). The CDR3 length is 13 residues. V gave up 1 base and J gave up 5 bases, with 11 bases separating them. Germline CDR1 GTSNPN, CDR2 SVGIG (reference sequence). DNA of the CDR3: TGTGCCTGGAGTGGTACAGGGAAATATGGCTACACCTTC. Its protein is CAWSGTGKYGYTF.

This clonotype has just a few counts. The genes are TRBV7-3 and TRBJ2-3; D is possibly TRBD1 or TRBD2 (5 bases each). The CDR3 extends over 13 amino acids. Germline CDR1 reads SGHTA; CDR2 reads FQGTGA. The V and J ends lost 2 bases and 7 bases respectively, with 10 bases between them. CDR3 bases: TGTGCCAGCAGCTTACCCGGGGCCTATACGCAGTATTTT. This codes for CASSLPGAYTQYF.

V and J are TRBV29-1 and TRBJ1-1; D call uncertain. Germline CDR1 SQVTM, CDR2 ANQGSEA. The ends were cut back, 3 bases at V and 1 base at J, with 6 bases in the middle. The CDR3 consists of 12 residues. The CDR3 region has the DNA TGCAGCGTTGATTTGGCGAACACTGAAGCTTTCTTT. Amino acids: CSVDLANTEAFF.

The sample holds a few counts of this clonotype. The chain employs TRBV15 and TRBJ2-2; D is ambiguous. The germline CDR1 and CDR2 sequences are LNHNV and YYDKDF (reference sequence). The CDR3 spans 14 residues. Between the trimmed V and J ends, which lost 1 base and 7 bases, there was a span of 10 bases. The CDR3 nucleotides read TGTGCCACCAGCAGAGCAAGTCCGAACGGGGAGCTGTTTTTT. This sequence encodes CATSRASPNGELFF.

The J gene is TRBJ2-2, the V gene TRBV5-6; perhaps TRBD2 as D (6 bases). The CDR3 runs to 14 residues. V was cut by 6 bases and J by 3 bases, with 12 bases left in between. Germline V gene data show CDR1 as SGHDT and CDR2 as YYEEEE. This chain's CDR3 is CASNLGLHTGELFF. The CDR3 coding sequence is TGTGCCAGCAACCTGGGACTGCACACCGGGGAGCTGTTTTTT. The whole variable domain, remainder taken from reference TRBV5-6 and TRBJ2-2, is DAGVTQSPTHLIKTRGQQVTLRCSPKSGHDTVSWYQQALGQGPQFIFQYYEEEERQRGNFPDRFSGHQFPNYSSELNVNALLLGDSALYLCASNLGLHTGELFFGEGSRLTVL.

This clonotype has a handful of counts. The J gene is TRBJ1-1, the V gene TRBV11-2; 10 bases line up with TRBD1. The CDR3 contains 16 residues. Germline V gives CDR1 SGHAT, CDR2 FQNNGV. Trimming took 1 base from V and 8 from J; bases not matched to a gene: 10. CDR3 in DNA: TGTGCCAGCAGCTTAGTCAGGGGACAGGGGAGGGAAGAAGCTTTCTTT. This encodes CASSLVRGQGREEAFF. Combining the CDR3 with reference TRBV11-2 and TRBJ1-1 gives the whole variable domain EAGVAQSPRYKIIEKRQSVAFWCNPISGHATLYWYQQILGQGPKLLIQFQNNGVVDDSQLPKDRFSAERLKGVDSTLKIQPAKLEDSAVYLCASSLVRGQGREEAFFGQGTRLTVV.

The chain links TRBV18 to TRBJ2-7; a weak D match, TRBD2 (7 bases). Germline lookup yields CDR1 KGHSH and CDR2 LQKENI. V was shortened by 4 bases and J by 9 bases, with 13 bases between the two germline ends. This CDR3 has 12 residues. Here the CDR3 DNA reads TGTGCCAGCTCACAAAGGGGGGGTCGGCAGTACGTC. It translates to CASSQRGGRQYV.

The chain joins TRBV10-3 to TRBJ2-1, with 16 bases matching TRBD2. The CDR3 length is 15 residues. Germline CDR1 reads ENHRY; CDR2 reads SYGVKD. V lost 3 bases, J lost 12 bases, and 5 bases stayed unmatched. The CDR3 DNA is TGTGCCATCAGTGAAGGGACTAGCGGGGGGGTTGCGCAGTTCTTC. Protein sequence: CAISEGTSGGVAQFF.

This clonotype was found a few times. The rearrangement joins TRBV9 to TRBJ2-7; 9 positions match TRBD2. This CDR3 region has 18 residues. Germline lookup yields CDR1 SGDLS and CDR2 YYNGEE. With V trimmed by 0 bases and J by 2 bases, 12 bases remained unmatched. Here the CDR3 reads CASSVGISGGQIPYEQYF. The CDR3 DNA reads TGTGCCAGCAGCGTAGGAATTAGCGGGGGCCAGATTCCCTACGAGCAGTACTTC.

This clonotype was detected once. V gene TRBV20-1 combines with J gene TRBJ1-5; D unclear. The germline V gene encodes CDR1 DFQATT and CDR2 SNEGSKA (reference sequence). V was pared by 6 bases and J by 5 bases, with 20 bases between. This CDR3 has 15 residues. The CDR3 sequence is CSAPPPGKWDQPQHF. The CDR3 coding sequence is TGCAGTGCCCCCCCGCCGGGGAAATGGGATCAGCCCCAGCATTTT.

The CDR3 is CASSPQGTANVLTF. The CDR3 DNA follows: TGTGCCAGCAGTCCCCAGGGAACGGCCAACGTCCTGACTTTC. This rearrangement joins TRBV6-5 to TRBJ2-6; D is possibly TRBD1 (5 bases). Trimming took off 5 bases at V and 6 bases at J, with 11 bases between the two ends. From germline, CDR1 is MNHEY and CDR2 SVGAGI. CDR3 length equals 14 residues.

This clonotype has ten or more counts. The rearrangement uses TRBV5-6 and TRBJ1-1; a weak D match, TRBD1 (6 bases). The V end lost 7 bases, the J end lost 2 bases, and 15 bases lay between the germline ends. The germline V gene encodes CDR1 SGHDT and CDR2 YYEEEE. This CDR3 has 14 amino acids. Here the CDR3 reads CASRKGGFNTEAFF. CDR3 bases: TGTGCCAGCCGCAAGGGGGGCTTTAACACTGAAGCTTTCTTT.